The 30 T cell receptor beta chains below all came from one sample that was sequenced in a study of tumor and adjacent non-tumor tissue in lung cancer. The library came from three nested PCR rounds adapted from ARM-PCR protocols. TCRdb analysed the multiplex PCR reads with MiXCR anew, one entry per CDR3 protein. The table records around 82,000 distinct CDR3 sequences, approximately 80% of them present only once. No cell sorting was done before RNA was extracted from the tissue. The normal lung tissue was taken more than 3 cm from the tumor edge. Sequencing was carried out using distant non-tumor lung tissue. These TCRs come from a man aged 55 to 70 with non-small cell lung cancer.

CDR3 in amino acids: CASSFRPLRQSTEAFF. CDR3 DNA sequence: TGCGCCAGCAGCTTTCGACCGCTACGACAGAGCACTGAAGCTTTCTTT. The rearrangement uses TRBV5-1 and TRBJ1-1, with D possibly being TRBD1 (5 bases). Germline V gene sequence: CDR1 SGHRS, CDR2 YFSETQ. The V end was cut by 2 bases, the J end by 4 bases, with 18 bases between. The CDR3 contains 16 residues.

Points on this clonotype: It is likely a read error, because the conserved phenylalanine at the end of the CDR3 is missing. V is TRBV11-2 and J is TRBJ2-5; the match to TRBD1 covers 8 bases. V trimming: 10 bases; J trimming: 4 bases; junction bases outside the gene matches: 8. The CDR3 loop spans 13 amino acids. Germline V CDR1 and CDR2: SGHAT, FQNNGV. The CDR3 here is CANSSTGGETQYY. In DNA form, the CDR3 reads TGTGCCAACAGTTCTACAGGGGGAGAGACCCAGTACTAC.

A word on this clonotype: It may be a read error: a sequence one base away is much more abundant. DNA of the CDR3: TGTGCCGGGAACAACGGGGGGGGCACCGGGGAGCTGTTTTTT. It codes for CAGNNGGGTGELFF. This chain uses TRBV30 with TRBJ2-2, with 8 bases matching TRBD2. Germline values: CDR1 GTSNPN, CDR2 SVGIG (reference sequence). The J segment lost 4 bases and the V segment lost 8 bases, leaving 9 bases of the junction unmatched. The CDR3 covers 14 residues.

A remark on this clonotype: Compared with germline, one end of the junction differs, possibly owing to a read error. The chain carries TRBV4-2 and TRBJ2-1; D remains ambiguous. Germline CDR1 and CDR2: LGHNA and YNFKEQ. The length of the CDR3 is 15 residues. CDR3 loop: CASSHDAKTYNDQFF. In DNA form, the CDR3 reads TGTGCCAGCAGCCATGATGCTAAAACCTACAATGATCAGTTCTTC.

The genes are TRBV18 and TRBJ1-5; D is unclear. CDR1 KGHSH and CDR2 LQKENI come from the germline V gene. The germline V and J ends were trimmed by 2 bases and 6 bases, with 14 bases remaining between them. The CDR3 loop spans 15 amino acids. The CDR3 sequence is CASSPGSTGGQPQHF. The CDR3 region has the DNA TGTGCCAGCTCACCAGGGTCAACGGGAGGTCAGCCCCAGCATTTT. Combining the CDR3 with reference TRBV18 and TRBJ1-5 gives the whole variable domain NAGVMQNPRHLVRRRGQEARLRCSPMKGHSHVYWYRQLPEEGLKFMVYLQKENIIDESGMPKERFSAEFPKEGPSILRIQQVVRGDSAAYFCASSPGSTGGQPQHFGDGTRLSIL.

As regards this clonotype: The CDR3 does not close with the conserved phenylalanine or tryptophan, likely indicating a read error. V gene TRBV6-5 combines with J gene TRBJ2-7, with D unclear. Per germline, CDR1 MNHEY and CDR2 SVGAGI. The CDR3 length is 15 residues. V shed 8 bases and J shed 3 bases, with 20 bases lying between them. The CDR3 sequence is CASGNVVVTRYEQYY. CDR3 DNA: TGTGCCAGCGGCAATGTGGTAGTCACTCGCTACGAGCAGTACTAC.

With respect to this clonotype: The germline gene is not matched at one end of the junction; a read error may be the cause. V gene TRBV6-1 combines with J gene TRBJ2-2, with a weak D call TRBD2 (5 bases). Germline values: CDR1 MNHNS, CDR2 SASEGT. The CDR3 length is 11 residues. CDR3 sequence reads: CASMGSGEQFF. The CDR3, as DNA: TGTGCCAGCATGGGGTCCGGGGAGCAGTTTTTT.

The chain has TRBV11-2 and TRBJ2-1; D is unclear. Germline V CDR1 and CDR2: SGHAT, FQNNGV. The CDR3 loop spans 15 amino acids. V was clipped by 3 bases and J by 15 bases, with 24 bases between them. The CDR3 coding sequence is TGTGCCAGCAGCTTCACAAGGAGCTCCTACAATGTGCTGTTCTTC. Translating gives CASSFTRSSYNVLFF.

This clonotype has a count of ten or more. The chain links TRBV6-5 to TRBJ1-4, with 8 bases aligning to TRBD1. The V gene's germline CDR1 is MNHEY and CDR2 SVGAGI. The CDR3 is made up of 15 amino acids. The junction had 10 bases not matched to a gene; V was cut back by 5 bases and J by 8 bases. The CDR3 DNA is TGTGCCAGCAGTCAGGGGGCGCCTCTAGGGGAAAAACTGTTTTTT. Translating gives CASSQGAPLGEKLFF.

About this clonotype itself: The junction shows a germline mismatch at one end, possibly a read error. This chain joins TRBV11-2 and TRBJ2-5, with 7 bases identical to TRBD1. This CDR3 contains 13 residues. CDR1 is SGHAT, CDR2 FQNNGV, per germline. The chain's CDR3 is CVSITTGVETQYF. The CDR3, as DNA: TGTGTCAGCATCACTACAGGGGTAGAGACCCAGTACTTC.

As to this clonotype: A clone one base away is much larger, so this may be a read error. The gene calls are TRBV5-4 and TRBJ2-7; D uncertain. Germline lookup yields CDR1 SGHNT and CDR2 YYREEE (reference sequence). CDR3 length: 14 amino acids. The CDR3: CASSFTLGSYEKYF. As DNA, the CDR3 is TGTGCCAGCAGCTTTACTCTAGGAAGCTACGAGAAGTACTTC.

The J gene is TRBJ2-1, the V gene TRBV6-6; 9 bases are a match to TRBD2. Germline-derived CDR1 and CDR2 are MNHNY and SVGAGI (reference sequence). J gave up 8 bases and V 0 bases, and 14 bases lay outside the gene matches. The CDR3 contains 18 residues. CDR3: CASSYSAWREGSGHEQFF. The CDR3 DNA reads as TGTGCCAGCAGTTACTCTGCCTGGCGGGAGGGCAGTGGCCATGAGCAGTTCTTC.

The J gene is TRBJ1-1, the V gene TRBV11-2, with D uncertain. V dropped 2 bases and J dropped 3 bases, with 16 bases sitting between them. The length of the CDR3 is 16 residues. The V gene's germline CDR1 is SGHAT and CDR2 FQNNGV. The CDR3 sequence is CASSLWTVMRDTEAFF. The CDR3 DNA reads TGTGCCAGCAGCTTATGGACGGTTATGAGGGACACTGAAGCTTTCTTT.

The table lists this clonotype with a count of one. Just one base apart from a much larger clone, this may be a read error. V and J are TRBV5-4 and TRBJ2-1; D unclear. Germline V gives CDR1 SGHNT, CDR2 YYREEE (reference sequence). The CDR3 totals 14 residues. The CDR3 DNA reads TGTGCCAGCAACTTGGATTCAGCTTACAATGAGCAGTTCTTC. The encoded protein is CASNLDSAYNEQFF.

With respect to this clonotype: The final CDR3 position lacks the conserved phenylalanine or tryptophan, pointing to a likely read error. The DNA is left out, because the CDR3 cannot be placed on it with certainty; the CDR3 is given as TCRdb lists it. The chain couples TRBV29-1 to TRBJ2-1; the table gives TRBD1 as D, unverified against the DNA. From its first to its last residue, the CDR3 has 13 amino acids. CDR1 and CDR2 (germline): SQVTM, ANQGSEA. The chain's CDR3 is CSVWGGRYNDQVL.

This clonotype came up many times. The chain recombines TRBV7-8 with TRBJ1-3; D is perhaps TRBD1 (5 bases). The V end lost 5 bases, the J end lost 4 bases, and 9 bases lay between the germline ends. From germline, CDR1 is SGHVS and CDR2 FQNEAQ. This CDR3 region has 13 residues. The CDR3 reads CASSLGVGNTIYF. The DNA of the CDR3 is TGTGCCAGCAGCCTAGGGGTGGGAAACACCATATATTTT.

In regard to this clonotype: At one end, the junction sequence differs from germline, possibly due to a read error. The rearrangement links TRBV6-5 to TRBJ2-1, with D perhaps TRBD1 (5 bases). The CDR3 totals 17 residues. Germline V gives CDR1 MNHEY, CDR2 SVGAGI. The CDR3 DNA reads as TGTGTCAGCAGTTACTCGTACAGGCCGAGCTCCTACGATAAGCAGTTCTTC. Its protein product is CVSSYSYRPSSYDKQFF.

With respect to this clonotype: The germline gene is not matched at one end of the junction; a read error may be the cause. J is TRBJ2-5 and V is TRBV29-1; no definite D call. Germline assignment: CDR1 SQVTM and CDR2 ANQGSEA. The CDR3 loop spans 12 amino acids. This CDR3 is CNVAAFVETQCF. The DNA for the CDR3 is TGCAACGTCGCCGCCTTTGTTGAGACCCAGTGCTTC.

Points on this clonotype: A read error is possible here, since a much larger clone lies one base away. The V call is TRBV24-1, the J call TRBJ1-4; D gene ambiguous. Germline V gene lookup returns CDR1 KGHDR and CDR2 SFDVKD. This CDR3 has 15 residues. The CDR3 loop is CASSAPSVEGEKLFF. The CDR3 DNA is TGTGCCTCCAGTGCCCCCTCCGTTGAGGGCGAAAAACTGTTTTTT.

The gene calls are TRBV20-1 and TRBJ1-6; no definite D call. The V and J ends lost 1 base and 5 bases respectively, with 12 bases between them. This CDR3 has 15 amino acids. Per germline, CDR1 DFQATT and CDR2 SNEGSKA (reference sequence). CDR3 protein: CSARVLGPDNSPLHF. The CDR3, as DNA: TGCAGTGCTAGAGTGTTGGGTCCTGATAATTCACCCCTCCACTTT.

Notes on this clonotype: One base away lies a much larger clone, so this may be a sequencing read error. The V and J genes are TRBV4-2 and TRBJ1-4; 7 positions agree with TRBD1. CDR1 LGHNA and CDR2 YNFKEQ come from the germline V gene. CDR3 length: 15 residues. CDR3 region: CTSSQGDRDREKLFF. For the CDR3, the DNA is TGTACCAGCAGCCAAGGTGACAGGGATCGTGAAAAACTGTTTTTT.

The sample holds a few counts of this clonotype. This may be a read error, as it is one base from a much larger clone. The chain has TRBV28 and TRBJ2-2; no definite D call. Germline lookup yields CDR1 MDHEN and CDR2 SYDVKM. V lost 4 bases to trimming and J lost 4 bases, with 19 bases between them. CDR3 length equals 17 residues. Here the CDR3 DNA reads TGTGCCAGCAGTTCTAACAAGGGAAGAGAGGCCACCGGGGAGCTGTTTTTT. Translated: CASSSNKGREATGELFF.

This clonotype is medium-sized in the sample. The chain links TRBV5-4 to TRBJ2-3, with a possible D match to TRBD2 (5 bases). The germline V gene has CDR1 SGHNT and CDR2 YYREEE (reference sequence). The germline V and J ends were trimmed by 4 bases and 0 bases, with 18 bases remaining between them. The CDR3 runs to 17 residues. In DNA, the CDR3 is TGTGCCAGCAGCAAGGATATTACTAGAACTAGCACAGATACGCAGTATTTT. Protein sequence: CASSKDITRTSTDTQYF.

To note about this clonotype: An end of the junction differs from the germline gene, which may be a read error. The chain couples TRBV6-5 to TRBJ2-7; possible D gene TRBD2, 6 bases. The CDR3 spans 15 residues. Germline V CDR1 and CDR2: MNHEY, SVGAGI. The CDR3 region is CPSGNGGVTRYEQYF. CDR3 DNA: TGTCCCAGCGGCAACGGGGGAGTCACTCGCTACGAGCAATACTTC.

The chain couples TRBV11-3 to TRBJ2-5, with TRBD1 identical over 10 bases. This CDR3 has 15 residues. Germline CDR1 and CDR2: SGHNT and YENEEA. V lost 9 bases, J lost 4 bases, and 11 bases stayed unmatched. CDR3 coding DNA: TGTGCCAGTAGCATAGGGACAGGGGTGCCAGAGACCCAGTACTTC. Translated: CASSIGTGVPETQYF.

The table lists this clonotype with many counts. The gene calls are TRBV6-2 or TRBV6-3 and TRBJ2-2; D ambiguous. Looked up from germline, CDR1 is MNHEY and CDR2 is SVGEGT. V was cut by 4 bases and J by 6 bases, with 12 bases left in between. The CDR3 is 14 amino acids. The CDR3 sequence: CASSFWTEPGELFF. CDR3 nucleotides: TGTGCCAGCAGTTTCTGGACCGAGCCCGGGGAGCTGTTTTTT.

A note on this clonotype: Compared with germline, one end of the junction differs, possibly owing to a read error. The gene calls are TRBV30 and TRBJ1-2; D is uncertain. The CDR3 extends over 14 amino acids. From germline, CDR1 is GTSNPN and CDR2 SVGIG (reference sequence). The CDR3, as DNA: TGTGCCTGGAGGAGGAGAGGGATAAACTATGGCTACACGTTC. Amino acids: CAWRRRGINYGYTF.

The rearrangement links TRBV11-2 to TRBJ2-1, with 10 bases aligning to TRBD1. CDR3 size: 17 residues. V lost 1 base, J lost 7 bases, and 10 bases stayed unmatched. Per the germline V gene, CDR1 is SGHAT and CDR2 is FQNNGV. The CDR3 here is CASSLGGMGQGRNEQFF. The CDR3 nucleotides read TGTGCCAGCAGCTTAGGGGGAATGGGACAGGGGAGGAATGAGCAGTTCTTC.

The chain links TRBV20-1 to TRBJ2-5; 11 bases line up with TRBD1. Germline values: CDR1 DFQATT, CDR2 SNEGSKA (reference sequence). Germline trimming cut 1 base from V and 7 bases from J; bases unmatched to any gene: 11. CDR3 length: 16 residues. In nucleotides, the CDR3 is TGCAGTGCTAGAGGCCCGGGACAGGGGGAACGAGTGACCCAGTACTTC. It is translated as CSARGPGQGERVTQYF.

Remarks on this clonotype: Relative to the germline gene, one junction end is altered; a read error may explain this. The chain carries TRBV5-1 and TRBJ1-4, with TRBD1 as a possible D gene (5 bases). Germline-derived CDR1 and CDR2 are SGHRS and YFSETQ. CDR3 size: 14 residues. CDR3 DNA sequence: TGCGCCAGCAGCTTGCAACAGGCTAATAAAAAACTGTTTTTT. Protein sequence: CASSLQQANKKLFF.